This TCR beta chain came from a study of regulatory T cells in long-lasting Graves disease (dated by TCRdb to 2020 to 2023). Regarding the research as a whole: Antithyroid drugs had been taken for less than 3 months by newly diagnosed Graves' disease patients. Patients with persistent Graves' disease were compared with patients with newly diagnosed Graves' disease using TCR sequencing and RNA sequencing of peripheral blood. The study was conducted in China and was registered as a clinical trial. A total of approximately 35 samples were covered by TCR sequencing, comprising about 13 persistent and approximately 20 newly diagnosed Graves' disease patients.

Reading the label with the study, this specimen's time point is: newly diagnosed GD, antithyroid drugs for less than 3 months. RNA was extracted from PBMCs in TRIzol for both TCR sequencing and RNA sequencing. The diagnosis of Graves' disease was made according to American Thyroid Association guidelines. Patients were recruited from an endocrinology department in Xi'an, China. Each patient gave approximately 10 milliliters of peripheral blood, collected in an EDTA anticoagulant tube. Ficoll Paque Plus density gradient separation was used to isolate PBMCs, and no further T cell sorting was performed. RNA quality was checked with an Agilent 2100 Bioanalyzer and agarose gel, and concentration with a NanoDrop 2000. This clonotype was picked up many times. The specificity of this receptor is unknown. Its ends do not fully match the called genes, so a read error is possible. For CDR1 and CDR2, the germline V gene (reference sequence) lists DFQATT and SNEGSKA. The CDR3 holds 18 amino acids from the cysteine to the phenylalanine. The read is trimmed to its CDR3 DNA, 54 bases read in frame from base 1.

The library was obtained by multiplex PCR. The instrument given in TCRdb is Illumina HiSeq 4000. To build TCR beta libraries, CDR3 regions were amplified by Arm-PCR using iRepertoire HTBI primers. Gel purification was performed on PCR products prior to sequencing. On the study's bioinformatics: Across samples, roughly 60 TRBV and 12 to 15 TRBJ segments were identified and used for gene usage analysis of CDR3 amino acid clonotypes. COPE and FqMerger were used to merge the filtered high-quality paired reads into contigs. Contigs were aligned with BLAST to IMGT TRBV, TRBD and TRBJ reference genes, and CDR3 was defined per IMGT. Any clonotype with a frequency above 0.1% was counted as a highly expanded clone. Repertoire diversity was measured by Shannon entropy, and V-J evenness by the Gini coefficient. A clonotype found in more than one individual was treated as public. TCRdb redid the processing of the public reads, applying fastp at Q25 and MiXCR, and retained in-frame beta chains. Entries are consolidated by CDR3 protein sequence, retaining the most common genes and DNA. TCRdb assigned the V and J calls; the authors' analysis was not used. Present in this sample are about 380,000 distinct CDR3 sequences, around 16% of which were seen just once. The top ten hold around a fifth of the sample.

Findings and caveats that apply to the study as a whole: Preferential use of TRBV28, TRBJ1-2 and TRBJ2-5 was observed in persistent disease, whereas TRBV20-1 and TRBJ2-1 were favored in newly diagnosed disease. Compared with newly diagnosed patients, persistent Graves' disease patients had lower TCR Shannon entropy and fewer highly expanded clones, which suggests clonal expansion. Sequencing and analysis were restricted to the TCR beta chain. The authors acknowledged the small sample size as a limitation that may reduce accuracy. The study examined only peripheral blood because the primary lesion, thyroid tissue, could not be accessed. A larger number of public clonotypes was shared among persistent patients (approximately 3,000) than among newly diagnosed patients (approximately 1,000).

Sequencing used peripheral blood mononuclear cells (PBMCs), obtained at new diagnosis, from a patient treated with antithyroid drugs. Recombination linked TRBV20-1 to TRBJ2-2; TRBD2 fits 10 bases in the junction. The TCR was taken from a female donor with Graves disease. The DNA sequence reads TGCAGTGCTAGAGATACCCTAGCGGGAGCTACGGGCACCGGGGAGCTGCTTTTT. This encodes CSARDTLAGATGTGELLF.